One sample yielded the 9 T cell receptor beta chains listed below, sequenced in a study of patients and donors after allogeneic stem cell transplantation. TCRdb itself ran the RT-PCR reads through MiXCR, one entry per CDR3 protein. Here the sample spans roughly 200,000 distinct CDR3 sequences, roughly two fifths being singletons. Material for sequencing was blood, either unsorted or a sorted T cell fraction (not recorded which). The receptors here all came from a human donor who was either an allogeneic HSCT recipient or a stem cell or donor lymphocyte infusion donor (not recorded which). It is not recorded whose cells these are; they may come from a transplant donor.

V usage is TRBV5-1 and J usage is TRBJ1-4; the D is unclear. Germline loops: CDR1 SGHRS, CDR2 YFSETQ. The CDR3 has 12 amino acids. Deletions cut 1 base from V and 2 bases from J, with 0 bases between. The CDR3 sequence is CASSLTNEKLFF. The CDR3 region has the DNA TGCGCCAGCAGCTTGACTAATGAAAAACTGTTTTTT. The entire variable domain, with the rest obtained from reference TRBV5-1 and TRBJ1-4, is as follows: KAGVTQTPRYLIKTRGQQVTLSCSPISGHRSVSWYQQTPGQGLQFLFEYFSETQRNKGNFPGRFSGRQFSNSRSEMNVSTLELGDSALYLCASSLTNEKLFFGSGTQLSVL.

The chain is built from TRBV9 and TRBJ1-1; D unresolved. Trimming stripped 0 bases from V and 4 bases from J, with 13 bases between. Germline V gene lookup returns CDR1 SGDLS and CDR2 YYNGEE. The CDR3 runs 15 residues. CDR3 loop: CASSVEPTTPTEAFF. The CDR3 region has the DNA TGTGCCAGCAGCGTAGAACCCACGACTCCCACTGAAGCTTTCTTT.

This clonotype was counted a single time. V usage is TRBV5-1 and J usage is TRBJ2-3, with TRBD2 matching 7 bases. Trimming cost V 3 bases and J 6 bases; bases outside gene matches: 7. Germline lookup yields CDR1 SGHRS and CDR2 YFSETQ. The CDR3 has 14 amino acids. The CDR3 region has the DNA TGCGCCAGCAGCTCGGGGAGTAGCGGGGATACGCAGTATTTT. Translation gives CASSSGSSGDTQYF.

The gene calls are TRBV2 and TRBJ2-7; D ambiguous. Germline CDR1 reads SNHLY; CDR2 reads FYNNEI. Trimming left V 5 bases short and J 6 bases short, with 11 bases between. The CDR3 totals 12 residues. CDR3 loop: CASSLGVREQYF. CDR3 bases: TGTGCCAGCAGTCTTGGCGTTCGCGAGCAGTACTTC.

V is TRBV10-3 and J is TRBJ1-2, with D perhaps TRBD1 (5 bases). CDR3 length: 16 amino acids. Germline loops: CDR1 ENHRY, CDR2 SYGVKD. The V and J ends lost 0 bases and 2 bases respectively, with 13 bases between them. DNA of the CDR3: TGTGCCATCAGTGAGTCGACGGGGGGACCCAACTATGGCTACACCTTC. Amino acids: CAISESTGGPNYGYTF.

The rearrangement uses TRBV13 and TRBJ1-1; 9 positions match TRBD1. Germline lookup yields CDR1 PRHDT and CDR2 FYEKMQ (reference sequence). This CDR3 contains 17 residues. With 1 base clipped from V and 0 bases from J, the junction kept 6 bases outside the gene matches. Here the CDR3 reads CASSLDPQGAMNTEAFF. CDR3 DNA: TGTGCCAGCAGCTTAGACCCACAGGGGGCAATGAACACTGAAGCTTTCTTT.

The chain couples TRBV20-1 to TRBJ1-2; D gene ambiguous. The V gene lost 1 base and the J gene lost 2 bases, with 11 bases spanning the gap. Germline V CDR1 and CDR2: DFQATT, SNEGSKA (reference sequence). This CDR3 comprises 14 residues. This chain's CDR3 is CSARAVTVNYGYTF. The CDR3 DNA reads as TGCAGTGCTAGAGCGGTCACGGTAAACTATGGCTACACCTTC.

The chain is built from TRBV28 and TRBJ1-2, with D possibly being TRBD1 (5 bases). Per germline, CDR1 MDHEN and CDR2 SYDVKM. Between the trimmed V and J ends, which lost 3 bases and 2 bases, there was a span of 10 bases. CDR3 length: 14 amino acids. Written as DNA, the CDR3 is TGTGCCAGCAGTTTCTCGGGGGGGAACTATGGCTACACCTTC. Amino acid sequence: CASSFSGGNYGYTF.

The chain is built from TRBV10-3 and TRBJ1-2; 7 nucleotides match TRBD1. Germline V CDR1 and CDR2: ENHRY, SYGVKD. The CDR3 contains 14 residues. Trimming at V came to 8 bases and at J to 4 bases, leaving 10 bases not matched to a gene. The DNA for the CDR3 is TGTGCCATCGGGGGGACAGCCGCACTCTATGGCTACACCTTC. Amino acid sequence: CAIGGTAALYGYTF.